One sample yielded the 9 T cell receptor beta chains listed below, sequenced in a study of blood T cell repertoires in COVID-19. Sequencing used immunoSEQ multiplex PCR; TCRdb keeps in-frame clones, though not all of them. The data hold around 200,000 clones, with under 90% observed a single time. The sequencing sample was made of peripheral blood. These receptors were obtained from a human donor in a cohort sampled during active COVID-19.

The chain recombines TRBV3-1 (or the pseudogene TRBV3-2) with TRBJ2-1, with 7 bases identical to TRBD1. Germline CDR1 LGHDT, CDR2 YNNKEL (reference sequence). V shed 5 bases, J shed 8 bases, and the junction held 18 bases outside the gene matches. The length of the CDR3 is 17 residues. CDR3 in amino acids: CASSKNRQGQIVDEQFF. The CDR3 DNA follows: TGTGCCAGCAGCAAAAACCGACAGGGCCAGATTGTAGATGAGCAGTTCTTC.

This chain joins TRBV7-2 and TRBJ2-3, with D maybe TRBD1 (5 bases). From germline, CDR1 is SGHTA and CDR2 FQGNSA. The germline V and J ends were trimmed by 1 base and 2 bases, with 10 bases remaining between them. The CDR3 consists of 15 residues. CDR3 protein: CASSLGTSNTDTQYF. The CDR3, as DNA: TGTGCCAGCAGCTTAGGGACAAGCAACACAGATACGCAGTATTTT.

V is TRBV5-1 and J is TRBJ1-1; tentative D call: TRBD1 (6 bases). The V end lost 1 base, the J end lost 4 bases, and 8 bases lay between the germline ends. The CDR3 runs to 13 residues. In germline, CDR1 is SGHRS, CDR2 YFSETQ. The chain's CDR3 is CASSLQGSTEAFF. CDR3 DNA sequence: TGCGCCAGCAGCTTGCAGGGGAGCACTGAAGCTTTCTTT.

Points on this clone: This specimen includes other DNA sequences encoding the same CDR3. The rearrangement joins TRBV5-6 to TRBJ1-5, with D maybe TRBD1 (5 bases). CDR3 length: 13 amino acids. V lost 0 bases, J lost 7 bases, and 8 bases lay in between. The germline CDR1 and CDR2 sequences are SGHDT and YYEEEE. In DNA form, the CDR3 reads TGTGCCAGCAGCTTGGGGTCAGGGCAGCCCCAGCATTTT. Amino acid sequence: CASSLGSGQPQHF.

The CDR3 is CASSNDTHPSGTGLHEQYF. CDR3 nucleotides: TGTGCCAGCAGCAACGACACTCACCCATCCGGGACAGGGTTGCACGAGCAGTACTTC. This rearrangement joins TRBV21-1 to TRBJ2-7; the D call in the table, TRBD1, was not verified against the DNA. TRBV21-1 is shown as a pseudogene. The CDR3 is 19 amino acids.

The chain recombines TRBV2 with TRBJ1-4; 9 bases are a match to TRBD1. V lost 6 bases and J lost 3; bases outside the gene matches: 5. Germline V gene sequence: CDR1 SNHLY, CDR2 FYNNEI. This CDR3 contains 15 residues. The CDR3 DNA sequence: TGTGCCAGCAGGGGGACAGGGTTGGCTAATGAAAAACTGTTTTTT. Encoded protein: CASRGTGLANEKLFF.

The chain links TRBV10-3 to TRBJ2-2, with 9 bases fitting TRBD1. The CDR3 length is 16 residues. With V trimmed by 4 bases and J by 5 bases, 8 bases remained unmatched. Germline assignment: CDR1 ENHRY and CDR2 SYGVKD. The CDR3 sequence is CAISGGTGKGTGELFF. In DNA form, the CDR3 reads TGTGCCATCAGTGGTGGGACAGGGAAGGGAACCGGGGAGCTGTTTTTT.

The J gene is TRBJ2-2, the V gene TRBV5-1; D is possibly TRBD1 (5 bases). The CDR3 runs 14 residues. Between the trimmed V and J ends, which lost 0 bases and 6 bases, there was a span of 9 bases. CDR1 is SGHRS, CDR2 YFSETQ, per germline. CDR3 sequence (DNA): TGCGCCAGCAGCTTGGAGGGGTCGCCCGGGGAGCTGTTTTTT. It specifies CASSLEGSPGELFF. Together with reference TRBV5-1 and TRBJ2-2, the CDR3 gives the full variable domain: KAGVTQTPRYLIKTRGQQVTLSCSPISGHRSVSWYQQTPGQGLQFLFEYFSETQRNKGNFPGRFSGRQFSNSRSEMNVSTLELGDSALYLCASSLEGSPGELFFGEGSRLTVL.

The V call is TRBV19, the J call TRBJ2-5, with D possibly TRBD2 on 6 matching bases. The V end lost 5 bases, the J end lost 0 bases, and 10 bases lay between the germline ends. The CDR3 consists of 14 residues. CDR1 is LNHDA, CDR2 SQIVND, per germline (reference sequence). CDR3 DNA: TGTGCCAGTAGTCCCCCGGGGGACCAAGAGACCCAGTACTTC. Translation: CASSPPGDQETQYF. Looking up the rest from reference TRBV19 and TRBJ2-5 gives the full variable domain: DGGITQSPKYLFRKEGQNVTLSCEQNLNHDAMYWYRQDPGQGLRLIYYSQIVNDFQKGDIAEGYSVSREKKESFPLTVTSAQKNPTAFYLCASSPPGDQETQYFGPGTRLLVL.